This T cell receptor beta chain was retrieved from a study of beta chain features in type 1 diabetes. As for this clone: The identical CDR3 is also encoded by other nucleotide sequences in the sample.

Trimming at V came to 1 base and at J to 0 bases, leaving 2 bases not matched to a gene. The CDR3 length is 15 residues. In germline, CDR1 is SGDLS, CDR2 YYNGEE. Reverse transcription of all isolated RNA meant that expressed TCRB transcripts were sequenced. Sequenced by immunoSEQ multiplex PCR; TCRdb stores in-frame clones only, minus some. The profile covers roughly 450,000 clones, with about 15% appearing a single time and under 0.04% taken by the ten largest. The source of this sequence is a man aged 25-45 years in good health. The sequenced material came from naive CD4+ T cells from blood. This chain links TRBV9 with TRBJ2-3, with 7 bases aligning to TRBD2. CDR3 protein: CASSVISGSTDTQYF. The CDR3 DNA is TGTGCCAGCAGCGTAATTAGCGGGAGCACAGATACGCAGTATTTT.